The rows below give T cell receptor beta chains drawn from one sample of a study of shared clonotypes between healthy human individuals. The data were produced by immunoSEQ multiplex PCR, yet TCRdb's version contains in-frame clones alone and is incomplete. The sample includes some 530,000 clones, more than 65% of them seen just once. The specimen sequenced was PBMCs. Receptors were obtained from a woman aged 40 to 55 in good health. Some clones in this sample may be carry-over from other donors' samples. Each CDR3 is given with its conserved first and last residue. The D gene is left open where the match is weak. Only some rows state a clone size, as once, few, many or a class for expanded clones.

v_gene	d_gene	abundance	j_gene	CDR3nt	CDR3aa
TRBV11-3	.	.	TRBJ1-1	TGTGCCAGCAGCTTGGGTCCAGGGGCTGAAGCTTTCTTT	CASSLGPGAEAFF
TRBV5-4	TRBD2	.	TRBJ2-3	TGTGCCAGCAGCATCCGAATAGCGGGACGCACAGATACGCAGTATTTT	CASSIRIAGRTDTQYF
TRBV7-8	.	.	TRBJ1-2	TGTGCCAGCAGCTTAGACTCCCCTCAACACTATGGCTACACCTTC	CASSLDSPQHYGYTF
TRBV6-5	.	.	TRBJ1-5	TGTGCCAGCAGCCGACAGCCTAATAGCAATCAGCCCCAGCATTTT	CASSRQPNSNQPQHF
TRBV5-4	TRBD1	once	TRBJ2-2	TGTGCCAGCAGCTCAGGGGACAGGGACTCCGGGGAGCTGTTTTTT	CASSSGDRDSGELFF
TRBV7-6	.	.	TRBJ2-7	TGTGCCAGCAGCTTAGAGGTCGGTCTTCATGTCCCCTACGAGCAGTACTTC	CASSLEVGLHVPYEQYF
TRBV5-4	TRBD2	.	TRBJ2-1	TGTGCCAGCACCCCCGGGACTAGCGCTTACAATGAGCAGTTCTTC	CASTPGTSAYNEQFF
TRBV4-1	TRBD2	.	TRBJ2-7	TGCGCCAGCAGCCAAGTTCAAGCGGGAGTCCACGAGCAGTACTTC	CASSQVQAGVHEQYF
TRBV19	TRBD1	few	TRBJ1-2	TGTGCCAGTAGTACGGGAAGGACAGCCAGGGGGAACTATGGCTACACCTTC	CASSTGRTARGNYGYTF
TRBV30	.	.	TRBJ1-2	TGTGCCTGGAGTGTTAGTAACTATGGCTACACCTTC	CAWSVSNYGYTF
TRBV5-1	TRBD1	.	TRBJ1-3	TGCGCCAGCAGCCCGGGACAGTCTGGAAACACCATATATTTT	CASSPGQSGNTIYF
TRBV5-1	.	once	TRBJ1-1	TGCGCCAGCAGCTTGGGACCTTTGAACACTGAAGCTTTCTTT	CASSLGPLNTEAFF
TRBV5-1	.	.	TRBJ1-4	TGCGCCAGCTCGGCAGACCCCGCAACTAATGAAAAACTGTTTTTT	CASSADPATNEKLFF
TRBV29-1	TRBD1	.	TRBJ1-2	TGCAGCGTTGTGCCAGGGGGCGCGGCTGGCTACACCTTC	CSVVPGGAAGYTF
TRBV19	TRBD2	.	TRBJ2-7	TGTGCCAGTAGTAGGGCACGACAACTAGCGGGGGCCTACGAGCAGTACTTC	CASSRARQLAGAYEQYF
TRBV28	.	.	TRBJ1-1	TGTGCCAGCAGGGCGTCGGGGGGCGTGAACACTGAAGCTTTCTTT	CASRASGGVNTEAFF
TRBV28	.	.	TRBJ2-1	TGTGCCAGCAGCAGGAATGAGCAGTTCTTC	CASSRNEQFF